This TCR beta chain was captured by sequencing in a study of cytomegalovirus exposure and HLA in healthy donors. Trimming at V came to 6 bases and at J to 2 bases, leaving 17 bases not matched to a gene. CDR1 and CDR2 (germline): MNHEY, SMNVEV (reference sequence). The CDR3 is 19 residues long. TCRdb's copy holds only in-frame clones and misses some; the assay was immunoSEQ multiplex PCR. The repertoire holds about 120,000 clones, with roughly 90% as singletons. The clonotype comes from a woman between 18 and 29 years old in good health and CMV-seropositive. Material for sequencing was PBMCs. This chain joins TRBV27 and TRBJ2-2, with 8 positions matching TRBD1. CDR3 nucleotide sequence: TGTGCCAGCAGCCACAAGGGGGGCCGACAGGGGCAAAACACCGGGGAGCTGTTTTTT. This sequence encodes CASSHKGGRQGQNTGELFF.